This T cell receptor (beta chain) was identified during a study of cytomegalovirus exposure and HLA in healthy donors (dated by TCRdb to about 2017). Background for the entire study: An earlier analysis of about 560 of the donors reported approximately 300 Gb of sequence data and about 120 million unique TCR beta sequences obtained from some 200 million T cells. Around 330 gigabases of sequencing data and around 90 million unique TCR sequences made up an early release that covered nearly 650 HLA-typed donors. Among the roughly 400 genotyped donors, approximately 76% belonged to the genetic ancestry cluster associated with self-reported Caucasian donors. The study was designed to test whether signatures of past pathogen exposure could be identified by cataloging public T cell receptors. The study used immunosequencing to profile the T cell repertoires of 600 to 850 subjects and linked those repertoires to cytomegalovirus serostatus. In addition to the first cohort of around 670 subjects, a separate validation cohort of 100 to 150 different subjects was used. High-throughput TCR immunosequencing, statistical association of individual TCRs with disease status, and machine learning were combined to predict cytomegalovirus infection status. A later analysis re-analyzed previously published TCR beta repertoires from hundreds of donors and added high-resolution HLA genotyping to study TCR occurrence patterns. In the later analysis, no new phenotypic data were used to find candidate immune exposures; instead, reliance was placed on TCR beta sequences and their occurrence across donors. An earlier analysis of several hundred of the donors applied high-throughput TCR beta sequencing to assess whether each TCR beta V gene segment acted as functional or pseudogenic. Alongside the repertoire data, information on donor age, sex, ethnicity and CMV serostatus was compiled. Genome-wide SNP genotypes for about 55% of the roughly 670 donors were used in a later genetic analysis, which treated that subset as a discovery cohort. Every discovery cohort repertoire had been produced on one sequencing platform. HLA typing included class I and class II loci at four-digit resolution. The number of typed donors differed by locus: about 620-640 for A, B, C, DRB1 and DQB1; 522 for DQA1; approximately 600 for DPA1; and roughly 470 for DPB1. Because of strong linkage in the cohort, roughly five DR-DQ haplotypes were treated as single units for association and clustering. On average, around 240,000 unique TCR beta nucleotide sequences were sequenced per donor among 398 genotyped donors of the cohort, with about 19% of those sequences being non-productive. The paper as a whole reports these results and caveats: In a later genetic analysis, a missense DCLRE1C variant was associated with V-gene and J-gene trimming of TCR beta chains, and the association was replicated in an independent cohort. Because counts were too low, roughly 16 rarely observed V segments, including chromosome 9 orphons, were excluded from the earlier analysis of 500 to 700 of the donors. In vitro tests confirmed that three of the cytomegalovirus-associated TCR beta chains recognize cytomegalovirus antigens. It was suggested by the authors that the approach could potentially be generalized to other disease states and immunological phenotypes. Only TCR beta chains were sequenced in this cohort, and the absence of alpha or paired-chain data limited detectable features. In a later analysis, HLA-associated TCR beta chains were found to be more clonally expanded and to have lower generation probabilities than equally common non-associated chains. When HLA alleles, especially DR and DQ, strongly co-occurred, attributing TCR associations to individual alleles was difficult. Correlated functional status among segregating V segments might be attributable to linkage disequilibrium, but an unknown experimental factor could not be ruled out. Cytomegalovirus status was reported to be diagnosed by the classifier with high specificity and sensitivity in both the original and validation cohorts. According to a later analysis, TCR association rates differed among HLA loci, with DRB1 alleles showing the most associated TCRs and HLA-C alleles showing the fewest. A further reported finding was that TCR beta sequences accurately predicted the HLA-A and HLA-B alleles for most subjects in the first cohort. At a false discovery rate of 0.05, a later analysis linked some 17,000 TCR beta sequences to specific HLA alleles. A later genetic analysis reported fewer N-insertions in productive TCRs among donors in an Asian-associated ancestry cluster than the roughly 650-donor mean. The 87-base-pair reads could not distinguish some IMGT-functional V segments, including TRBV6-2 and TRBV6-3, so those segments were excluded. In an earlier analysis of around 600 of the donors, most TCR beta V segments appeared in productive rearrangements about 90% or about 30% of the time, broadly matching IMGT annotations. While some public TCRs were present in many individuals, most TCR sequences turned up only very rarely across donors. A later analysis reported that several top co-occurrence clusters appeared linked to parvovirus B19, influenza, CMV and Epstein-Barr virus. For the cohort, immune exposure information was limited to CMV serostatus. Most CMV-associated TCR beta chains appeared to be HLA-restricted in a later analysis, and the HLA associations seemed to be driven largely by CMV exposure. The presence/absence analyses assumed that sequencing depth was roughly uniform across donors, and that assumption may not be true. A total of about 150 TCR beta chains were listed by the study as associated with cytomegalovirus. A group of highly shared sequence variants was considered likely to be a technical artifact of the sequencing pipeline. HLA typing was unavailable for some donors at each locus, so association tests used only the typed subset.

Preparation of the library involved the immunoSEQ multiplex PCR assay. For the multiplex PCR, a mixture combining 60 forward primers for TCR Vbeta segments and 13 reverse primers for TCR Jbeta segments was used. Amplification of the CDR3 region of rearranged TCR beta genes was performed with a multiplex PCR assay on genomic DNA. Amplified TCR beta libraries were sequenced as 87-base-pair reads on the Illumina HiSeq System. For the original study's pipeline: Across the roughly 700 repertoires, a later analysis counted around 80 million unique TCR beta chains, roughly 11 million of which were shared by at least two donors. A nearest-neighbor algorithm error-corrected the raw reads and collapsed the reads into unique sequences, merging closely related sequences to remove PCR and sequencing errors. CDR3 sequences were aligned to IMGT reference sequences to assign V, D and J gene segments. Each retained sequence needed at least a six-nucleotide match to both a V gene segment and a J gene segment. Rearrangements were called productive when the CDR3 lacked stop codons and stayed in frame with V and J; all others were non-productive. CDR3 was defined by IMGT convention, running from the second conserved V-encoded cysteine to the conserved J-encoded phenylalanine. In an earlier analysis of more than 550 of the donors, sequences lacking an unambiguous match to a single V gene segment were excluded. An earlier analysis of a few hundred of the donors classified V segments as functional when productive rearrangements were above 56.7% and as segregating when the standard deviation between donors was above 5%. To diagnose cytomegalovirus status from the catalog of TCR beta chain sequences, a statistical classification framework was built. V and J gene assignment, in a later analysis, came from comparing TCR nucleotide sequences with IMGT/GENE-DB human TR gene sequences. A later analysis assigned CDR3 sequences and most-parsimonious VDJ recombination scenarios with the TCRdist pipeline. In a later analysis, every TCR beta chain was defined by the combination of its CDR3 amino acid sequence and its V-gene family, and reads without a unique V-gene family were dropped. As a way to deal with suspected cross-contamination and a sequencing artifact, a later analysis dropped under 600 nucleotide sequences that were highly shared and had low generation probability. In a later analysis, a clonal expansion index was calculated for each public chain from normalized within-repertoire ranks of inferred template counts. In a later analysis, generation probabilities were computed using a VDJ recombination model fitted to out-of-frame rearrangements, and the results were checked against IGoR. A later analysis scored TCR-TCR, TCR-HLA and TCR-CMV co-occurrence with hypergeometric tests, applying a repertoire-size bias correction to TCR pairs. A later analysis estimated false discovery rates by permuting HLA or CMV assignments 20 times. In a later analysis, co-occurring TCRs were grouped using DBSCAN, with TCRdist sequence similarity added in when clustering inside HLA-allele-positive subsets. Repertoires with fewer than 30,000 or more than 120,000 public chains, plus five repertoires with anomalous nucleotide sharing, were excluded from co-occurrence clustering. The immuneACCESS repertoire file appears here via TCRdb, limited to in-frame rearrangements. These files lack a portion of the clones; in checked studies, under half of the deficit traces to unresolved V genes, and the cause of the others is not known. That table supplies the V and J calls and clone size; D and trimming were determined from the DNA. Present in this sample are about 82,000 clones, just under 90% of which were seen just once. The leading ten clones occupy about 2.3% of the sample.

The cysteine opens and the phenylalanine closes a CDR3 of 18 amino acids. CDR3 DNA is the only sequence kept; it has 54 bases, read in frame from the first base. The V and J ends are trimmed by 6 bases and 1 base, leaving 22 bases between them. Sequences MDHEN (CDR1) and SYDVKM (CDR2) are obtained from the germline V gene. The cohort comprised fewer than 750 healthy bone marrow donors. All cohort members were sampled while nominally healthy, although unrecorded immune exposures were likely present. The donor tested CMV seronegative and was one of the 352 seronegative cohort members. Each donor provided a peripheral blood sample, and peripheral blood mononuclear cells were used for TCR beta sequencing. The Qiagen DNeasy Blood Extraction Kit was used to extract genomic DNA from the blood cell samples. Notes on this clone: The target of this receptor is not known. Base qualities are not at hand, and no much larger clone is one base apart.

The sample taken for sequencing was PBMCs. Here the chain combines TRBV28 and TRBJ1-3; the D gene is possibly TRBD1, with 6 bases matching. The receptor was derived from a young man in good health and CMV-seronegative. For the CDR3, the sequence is CASRLGQGFVASGNTIYF. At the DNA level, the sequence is TGTGCCAGCAGGCTGGGGCAGGGGTTTGTTGCGTCTGGAAACACCATATATTTT.